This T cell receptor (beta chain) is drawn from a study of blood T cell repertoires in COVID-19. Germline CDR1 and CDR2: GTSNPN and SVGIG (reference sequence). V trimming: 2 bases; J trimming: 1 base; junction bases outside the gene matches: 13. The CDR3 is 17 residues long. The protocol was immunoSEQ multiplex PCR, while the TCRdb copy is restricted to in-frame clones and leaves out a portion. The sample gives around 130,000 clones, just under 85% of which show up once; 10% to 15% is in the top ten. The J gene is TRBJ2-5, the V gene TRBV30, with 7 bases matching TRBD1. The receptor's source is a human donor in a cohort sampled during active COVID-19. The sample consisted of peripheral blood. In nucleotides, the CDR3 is TGTGCCTGGAGTCCCTCTCACAGGGGTTTGGGCCAAGAGACCCAGTACTTC. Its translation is CAWSPSHRGLGQETQYF.